These T cell receptor beta chains were read from a single sample in a study of blood T cell repertoires in COVID-19. Here immunoSEQ multiplex PCR was the method, and the copy in TCRdb shows in-frame clones only, minus some. This table has around 300,000 clones, approximately 88% appearing once. The specimen sequenced was PBMCs or T cells enriched from blood (not recorded which). Receptors originate from a young woman who had recovered from COVID-19. Each CDR3 is given with its conserved first and last residue. Where a row states a size, it is once, few, many or the class of an expanded clone; other rows omit it.

>TRBV19|NA
CATGTRGINEQFF
>TRBV28|NA
CASRQWTGAYEQYF
>TRBV9|NA
CASSVGGSSYEQYF
>TRBV27|NA
CASSPWDSGVSGYTF
>TRBV27|few
CASSTTGQGHLHF
>TRBV5-1|NA
CARTSGTSGFSTDTQYF
>TRBV5-6|NA
CASSRGAKILDF
>TRBV5-1|NA
CASSLVRYNEQFF
>TRBV5-1|NA
CASSFDRVMNSPLHF
>TRBV5-1|NA
CASSLGTDQPQHF
>TRBV2|NA
CARTLTPAGTQYF
>TRBV27|NA
CASSAFGDRGSYEQYF
>TRBV2|NA
CASSEGADEQFF
>TRBV30|NA
CAYRGTEAFF
>TRBV7-6|NA
CASSPTTGEYNEQFF
>TRBV5-4|NA
CASSLLAGVNEQYF
>TRBV28|NA
CASSFTGGTDGYTF
>TRBV13|NA
CASSTSDREYTEAFF
>TRBV7-9|NA
CASSLARGQAYTDTQYF
>TRBV19|NA
CASSALYRGRTEAFF
>TRBV28|once
CASSLPGGYYGYTF
>TRBV10-3|NA
CAISEFGTGNTEAFF
>TRBV11-2|NA
CASRPGNIYEQYF
>TRBV6-5|NA
CASSGTGGVGAFF
>TRBV29-1|NA
CSVEGAGYEQYF
>TRBV6-6|NA
CASRHSGQGPNYGYTF
>TRBV5-1|NA
CASSLAGPYSGNTIYF
>TRBV6-5|NA
CASSSKAGVTYNEQFF
>TRBV29-1|once
CSERTGRNTEAFF
>TRBV19|NA
CASSIALLAGYNEQFF
>TRBV2|NA
CASGRDRGEHQPQHF
>TRBV15|once
CATSTPIKTSGTNNEQFF